The entry below describes one T cell receptor (beta chain). As yet, its antigen is unknown. The sample comes from a study of T-cell memory formation after mild COVID-19. Whole-study context: The study found TCR clusters largely donor specific. Study-wide results and caveats: Those CD4+ clones that contracted were mainly in CM and EM (CD8+ ones in EMRA).

TCRdb reanalysed the 5' RACE reads using MiXCR and keeps one entry per CDR3 protein. The data contain hundreds of thousands of distinct CDR3 sequences, roughly 23% of them singletons. Trimming took 4 bases from V and 5 from J, leaving 17 bases between them. Germline V CDR1 and CDR2: LGHNA, YSLEER. This CDR3 has 15 amino acids. This chain uses TRBV4-3 with TRBJ1-2; a possible D gene is TRBD1 (6 bases). The source material was PBMCs or a T cell subset sorted from them (not recorded which). The receptor was derived from an adult woman who had mild COVID-19 (a few samples of this study predate the infection). Cell type and time point are not known. CDR3 nucleotides: TGCGCCAGCAGCCTACGGCCGGGGGGCGCGTATGGCTACACCTTC. This sequence encodes CASSLRPGGAYGYTF.